Shown below are 4 T cell receptor beta chains from a single sample sequenced in a study of graft-versus-host responses after intestinal transplantation. Produced via immunoSEQ multiplex PCR; TCRdb's table is partial and in-frame only. The sample holds 3,000 to 4,000 clones, 94% seen once. Specimen: PBMCs, collected 11 days after intestinal transplantation. The receptors were gathered from a human patient who received an intestinal transplant, so some T cells may come from the graft donor.

V is TRBV7-4 and J is TRBJ1-2; no reliable D call. Per the germline V gene, CDR1 is SGHVT and CDR2 is SQSDAQ. Trimming pared 5 bases from V and 4 bases from J, leaving 11 bases between. The CDR3 contains 13 residues. This CDR3 is CASSPHPPYGYTF. Written as DNA, the CDR3 is TGTGCCAGCAGCCCCCACCCTCCCTATGGCTACACCTTC.

The chain employs TRBV11-3 and TRBJ2-7, with no clear D. Germline-derived CDR1 and CDR2 are SGHNT and YENEEA. CDR3 length: 13 residues. Trimming removed 2 bases from V and 0 bases from J, with 5 bases in between. The CDR3 DNA sequence: TGTGCCAGCAGCTTATGGGGCTCCTACGAGCAGTACTTC. Translated: CASSLWGSYEQYF.

The rearrangement links TRBV20-1 to TRBJ2-7; D possibly corresponds to TRBD2 (6 bases). The CDR3 length is 10 residues. Germline lookup yields CDR1 DFQATT and CDR2 SNEGSKA (reference sequence). In DNA, the CDR3 is TGCAGCGCGGGATACGACGAGCAGTACTTC. Protein: CSAGYDEQYF.

The chain recombines TRBV9 with TRBJ2-1; TRBD2 aligns across 9 bases. This CDR3 comprises 16 residues. J was trimmed by 2 bases and V by 1 base; bases with no gene match: 4. Germline-derived CDR1 and CDR2 are SGDLS and YYNGEE. CDR3 residues: CASSVSGRTAYNEQFF. The DNA for the CDR3 is TGTGCCAGCAGCGTAAGCGGGAGGACGGCCTACAATGAGCAGTTCTTC.